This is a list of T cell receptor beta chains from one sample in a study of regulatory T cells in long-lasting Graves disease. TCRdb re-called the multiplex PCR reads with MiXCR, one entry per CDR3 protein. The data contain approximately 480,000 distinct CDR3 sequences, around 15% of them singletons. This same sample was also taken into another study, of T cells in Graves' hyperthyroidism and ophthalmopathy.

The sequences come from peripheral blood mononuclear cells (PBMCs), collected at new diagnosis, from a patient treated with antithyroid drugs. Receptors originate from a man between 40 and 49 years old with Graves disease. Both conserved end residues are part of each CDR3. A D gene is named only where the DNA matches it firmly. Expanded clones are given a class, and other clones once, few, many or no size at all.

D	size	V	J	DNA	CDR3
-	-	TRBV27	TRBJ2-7	TGTGCCAGCAGGGCAGTCGGCGAGCAGTACTTC	CASRAVGEQYF
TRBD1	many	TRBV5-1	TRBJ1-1	TGCGCCAGCAGCTACGGGACAGCTTACACTGAAGCTTTCTTT	CASSYGTAYTEAFF
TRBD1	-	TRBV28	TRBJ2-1	TGTGCCAGCAGTCCCCAACCGGGACAGGGATACAATGAGCAGTTCTTC	CASSPQPGQGYNEQFF
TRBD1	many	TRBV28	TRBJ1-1	TGTGCCAGCAGTTTAGAGCAGGGGGTCGCCACTGAAGCTTTCTTT	CASSLEQGVATEAFF
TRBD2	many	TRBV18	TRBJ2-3	TGTGCCAGCTCACCAAGACTAGCGGGACACACAGATACGCAGTATTTT	CASSPRLAGHTDTQYF
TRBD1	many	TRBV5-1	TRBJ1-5	TGCGCCAGCAGCCCAGGACAGGGAAGGCAGCCCCAGCATTTT	CASSPGQGRQPQHF
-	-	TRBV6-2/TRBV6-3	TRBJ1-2	TGTGCCAGCACCTCGTTCGTTGGTTTGGGAGGCTACACCTTC	CASTSFVGLGGYTF
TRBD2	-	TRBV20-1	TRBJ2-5	TGCAGTGCTATTGGGACTAGCGGGAAAGAGACCCAGTACTTC	CSAIGTSGKETQYF
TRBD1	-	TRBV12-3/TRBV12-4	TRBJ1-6	TGTGCCAGCAGTTTCGGGGGACAGTATAATTCACCCCTCCACTTT	CASSFGGQYNSPLHF
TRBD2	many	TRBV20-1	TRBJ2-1	TGCAGTGCTAGAGCTCCGGGACTAGCGACATACAATGAGCAGTTCTTC	CSARAPGLATYNEQFF
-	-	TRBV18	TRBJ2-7	TGTGCCAGCTCACCGGGACAATCGATTCTTCCAACCTACGAGCAGTACTTC	CASSPGQSILPTYEQYF
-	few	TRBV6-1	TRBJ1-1	TGTGCCAGCAGCCCAAGGGCCAGGGTTGCCACTGAAGCTTTCTTT	CASSPRARVATEAFF
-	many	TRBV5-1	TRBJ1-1	TGCGCCAGCAGCTTAAAAGGGGGTAACACTGAAGCTTTCTTT	CASSLKGGNTEAFF
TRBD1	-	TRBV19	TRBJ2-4	TGTGCCAGTAGTATCCCAGGGGGCATGAACATTCAGTACTTC	CASSIPGGMNIQYF
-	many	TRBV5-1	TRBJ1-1	TGTGCCAGCAGCCTCGCGGGGAGGAACACTGAAGCTTTCTTT	CASSLAGRNTEAFF
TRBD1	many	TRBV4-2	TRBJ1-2	TGTGCCAGCAGCCCCCAGGGGGACACTCGGACCTATGGCTACACCTTC	CASSPQGDTRTYGYTF
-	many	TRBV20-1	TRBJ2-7	TGCAGTGCTAAAATTAGCTTCCACACCGAGCAGTACTTC	CSAKISFHTEQYF
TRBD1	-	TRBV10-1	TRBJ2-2	TGCGCCAGCAGTGAGCAGGGGGGACACGCGGGACAGGGTGACCCCGGGGAGCTGTTTTTT	CASSEQGGHAGQGDPGELFF
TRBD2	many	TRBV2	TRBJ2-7	TGTGCCAGCACAGGGGGTCCCGGGACTAGCGGGAGGCGGTACGAGCAGTACTTC	CASTGGPGTSGRRYEQYF
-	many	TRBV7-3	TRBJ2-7	TGTGCCAGCAGCTTGGGCGGACGAGACGTGCAGTACTTC	CASSLGGRDVQYF